This T cell receptor (beta chain) originates from a study of T cell responses to AZD1222 COVID-19 vaccine. Study-level information: Second-dose intervals near 4 or 12 weeks were combined. Study observations and caveats: Clonal diversity was possibly underestimated; the donors were predominantly white British and more often female. Unmutated variant regions reportedly attract nearly half of all spike-specific TCRs.

The CDR3 runs 16 residues. Concerning this clone itself: The antigen is not known.

Data came from immunoSEQ multiplex PCR; TCRdb stores just in-frame clones and leaves some out. The repertoire consists of approximately 150,000 clones, with roughly 92% occurring once and the leading ten covering around 1.7%. The TCR was taken from an adult in good health. The rearrangement joins TRBV21-1 to TRBJ1-1. TRBV21-1 represents a pseudogene. The sequencing used peripheral blood, collected on day 0 of AZD1222 vaccination. The CDR3 sequence is CASSPRGAGRDTEAFF. CDR3 nucleotides: TGTGCCAGCAGTCCAAGGGGGGCAGGAAGAGACACTGAAGCTTTCTTT.